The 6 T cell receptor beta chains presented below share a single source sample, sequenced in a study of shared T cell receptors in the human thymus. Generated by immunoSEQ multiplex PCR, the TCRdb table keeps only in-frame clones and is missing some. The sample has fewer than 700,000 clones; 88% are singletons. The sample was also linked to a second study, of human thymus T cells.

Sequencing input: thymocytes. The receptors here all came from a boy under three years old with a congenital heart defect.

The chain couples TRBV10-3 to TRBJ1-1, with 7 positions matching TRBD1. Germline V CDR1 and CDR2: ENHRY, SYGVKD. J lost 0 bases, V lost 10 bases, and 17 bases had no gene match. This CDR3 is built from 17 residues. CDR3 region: CATRQGVYPTLNTEAFF. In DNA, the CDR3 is TGTGCCACCAGACAGGGTGTTTACCCTACTTTGAACACTGAAGCTTTCTTT.

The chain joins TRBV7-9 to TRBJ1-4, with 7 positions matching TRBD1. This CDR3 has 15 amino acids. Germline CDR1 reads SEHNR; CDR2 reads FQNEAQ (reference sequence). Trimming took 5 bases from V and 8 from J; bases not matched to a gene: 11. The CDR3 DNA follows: TGTGCCAGCAGCCCATCACAGGGGCAGGGGGAAAAACTGTTTTTT. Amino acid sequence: CASSPSQGQGEKLFF.

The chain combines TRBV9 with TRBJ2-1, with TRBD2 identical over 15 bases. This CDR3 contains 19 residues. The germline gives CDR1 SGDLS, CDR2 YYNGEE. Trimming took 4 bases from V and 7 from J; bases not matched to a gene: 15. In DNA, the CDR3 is TGTGCCAGCAGCTCTCAAGGACTAGCGGGAGGGCGAGAAGGGAATGAGCAGTTCTTC. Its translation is CASSSQGLAGGREGNEQFF.

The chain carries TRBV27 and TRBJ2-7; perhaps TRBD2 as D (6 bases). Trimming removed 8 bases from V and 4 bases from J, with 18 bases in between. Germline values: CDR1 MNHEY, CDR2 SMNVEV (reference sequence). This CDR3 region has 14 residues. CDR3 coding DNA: TGTGCCAGCCCAAGACCGGGAGAAGGGTACGAGCAGTACTTC. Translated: CASPRPGEGYEQYF.

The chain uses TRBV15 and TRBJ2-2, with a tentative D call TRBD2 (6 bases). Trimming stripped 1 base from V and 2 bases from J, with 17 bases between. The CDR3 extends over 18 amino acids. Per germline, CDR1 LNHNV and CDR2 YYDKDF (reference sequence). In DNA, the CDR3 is TGTGCCACCAGCAGAGGAGAGCGGAAGCGGGCCAACACCGGGGAGCTGTTTTTT. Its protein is CATSRGERKRANTGELFF.

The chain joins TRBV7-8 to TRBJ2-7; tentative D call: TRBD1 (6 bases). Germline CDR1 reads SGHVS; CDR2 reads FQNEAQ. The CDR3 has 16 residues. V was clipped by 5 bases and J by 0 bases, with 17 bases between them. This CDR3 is CASSPTRGPNSYEQYF. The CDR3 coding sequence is TGTGCCAGCAGCCCAACCAGGGGTCCAAACTCCTACGAGCAGTACTTC.